This TCR beta chain was identified in a study of blood T cell repertoires in COVID-19. Study overall: Researchers got acute and convalescent COVID-19 samples from the United States, Italy and Spain. Nucleic acid was either cDNA or gDNA, and it came from T cells, B-cell-depleted T cells, or PBMCs.

Germline V gene data show CDR1 as MDHEN and CDR2 as SYDVKM. 12 amino acids form the CDR3, both terminal residues included. The protocol was immunoSEQ multiplex PCR, while the TCRdb copy is restricted to in-frame clones and leaves out a portion. The sample has over 130,000 clones, roughly 84% seen once. As concerns this clone: The conserved final phenylalanine or tryptophan is absent from the CDR3, which likely points to a read error. The DNA is omitted, as the CDR3 cannot be located on it reliably, and the CDR3 follows TCRdb's listing.

While infection was still active, Seattle patients were enrolled and then followed longitudinally. The sample consisted of peripheral blood. The origin of this receptor is a man aged 30 to 45 with COVID-19, enrolled during active disease. This chain uses TRBV28 with TRBJ1-4; TRBD1 reflects the table's D call only, with no check against the DNA. The CDR3 protein is CASSLNTGALYL.